This T cell receptor beta chain was identified in a study of T cell responses to AZD1222 COVID-19 vaccine. Some clones are missing from TCRdb's copy, which holds only in-frame ones; the method was immunoSEQ multiplex PCR. The repertoire holds about 160,000 clones, with 92% as singletons. The CDR3 is 15 residues long. Germline V gene data show CDR1 as SGHDN and CDR2 as FVKESK. With 0 bases removed from V and 0 bases from J, the gap between germline ends came to 8 bases. V and J are TRBV14 and TRBJ1-1; D is undetermined. The clonotype comes from an adult who received the AZD1222 COVID-19 vaccine. The sample here was peripheral blood, taken 28 days after the second AZD1222 dose. The CDR3 loop is CASSQEIEMNTEAFF. The CDR3 nucleotides are TGTGCCAGCAGCCAAGAGATAGAGATGAACACTGAAGCTTTCTTT.